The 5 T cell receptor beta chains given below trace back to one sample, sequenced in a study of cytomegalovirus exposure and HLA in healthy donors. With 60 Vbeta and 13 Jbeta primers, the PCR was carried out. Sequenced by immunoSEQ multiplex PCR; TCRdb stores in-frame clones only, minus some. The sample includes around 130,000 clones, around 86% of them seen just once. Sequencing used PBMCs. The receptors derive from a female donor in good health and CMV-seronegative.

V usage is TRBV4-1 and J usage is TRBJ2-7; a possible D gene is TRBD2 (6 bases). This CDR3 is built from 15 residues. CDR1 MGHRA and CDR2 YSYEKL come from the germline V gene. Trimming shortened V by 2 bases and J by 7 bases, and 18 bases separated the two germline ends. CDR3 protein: CASSQLTGLPGEQYF. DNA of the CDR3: TGCGCCAGCAGCCAACTTACGGGACTTCCAGGGGAGCAGTACTTC.

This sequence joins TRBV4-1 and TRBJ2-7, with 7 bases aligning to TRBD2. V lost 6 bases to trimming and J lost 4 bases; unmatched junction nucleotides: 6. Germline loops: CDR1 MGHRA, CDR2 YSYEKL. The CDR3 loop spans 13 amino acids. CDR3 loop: CASRPQAGYEQYF. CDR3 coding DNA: TGCGCCAGCAGACCGCAAGCGGGGTACGAGCAGTACTTC.

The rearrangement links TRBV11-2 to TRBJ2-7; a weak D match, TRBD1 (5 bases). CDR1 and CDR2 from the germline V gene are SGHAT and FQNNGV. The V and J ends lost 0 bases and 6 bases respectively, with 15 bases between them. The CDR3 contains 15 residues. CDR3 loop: CASSLDVKGQGEQYF. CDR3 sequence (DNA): TGTGCCAGCAGCTTAGATGTAAAGGGGCAGGGCGAGCAGTACTTC.

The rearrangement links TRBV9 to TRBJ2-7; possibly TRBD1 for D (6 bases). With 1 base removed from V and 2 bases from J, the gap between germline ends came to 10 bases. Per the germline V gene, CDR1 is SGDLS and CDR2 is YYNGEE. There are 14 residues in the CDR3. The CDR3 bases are TGTGCCAGCAGCGTAAACAGGGCACCCTACGAGCAGTACTTC. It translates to CASSVNRAPYEQYF.

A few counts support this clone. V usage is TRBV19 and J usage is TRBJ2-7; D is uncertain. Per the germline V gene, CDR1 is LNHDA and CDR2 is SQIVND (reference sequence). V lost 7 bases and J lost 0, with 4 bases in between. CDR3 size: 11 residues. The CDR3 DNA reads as TGTGCCAGTACCAACTCCTACGAGCAGTACTTC. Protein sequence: CASTNSYEQYF.